The clone carrying this T cell receptor (beta chain) was recorded a few times. Individual TCR cDNA molecules each bore their own unique molecular identifier. TCRdb ran MiXCR on the 5' RACE reads and lists one entry per CDR3 protein. The sample includes fewer than 40,000 distinct CDR3 sequences, 7.5% to 8% of them seen just once. These data originate in a study of spatial heterogeneity in lung cancer. Study background: Raw reads showed each unique TCR and UMI combination turning up more than ten times on average.

Time point reported: sample taken at primary tumor resection. Unsorted whole RNA from tumor, nontumor lung or frozen PBMC underwent sequencing. The trim removed 4 bases at V and 3 bases at J, leaving 9 bases unmatched. Germline CDR1 and CDR2: SGHVS and FQNEAQ. The CDR3 has 15 amino acids. The input for sequencing was PBMCs, taken at surgery. The receptor's source is a male donor with early-stage non-small cell lung cancer. V usage is TRBV7-8 and J usage is TRBJ2-7; 7 bases line up with TRBD2. CDR3 nucleotide sequence: TGTGCCAGCAGCTCAGTAGCGGGTGGAGTCTACGAGCAGTACGTC. Translating it yields CASSSVAGGVYEQYV.